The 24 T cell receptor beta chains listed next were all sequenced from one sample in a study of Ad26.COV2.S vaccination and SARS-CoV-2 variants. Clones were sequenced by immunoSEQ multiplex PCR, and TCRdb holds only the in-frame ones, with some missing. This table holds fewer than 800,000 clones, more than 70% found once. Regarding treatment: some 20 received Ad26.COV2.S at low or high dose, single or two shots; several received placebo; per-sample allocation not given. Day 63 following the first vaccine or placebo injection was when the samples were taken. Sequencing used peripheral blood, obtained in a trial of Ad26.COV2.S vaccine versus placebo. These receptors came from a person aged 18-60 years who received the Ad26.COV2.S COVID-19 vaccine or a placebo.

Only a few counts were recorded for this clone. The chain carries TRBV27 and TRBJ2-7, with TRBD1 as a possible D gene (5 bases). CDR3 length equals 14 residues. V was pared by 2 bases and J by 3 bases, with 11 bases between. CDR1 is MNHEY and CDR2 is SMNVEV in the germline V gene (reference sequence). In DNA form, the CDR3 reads TGTGCCAGCAGTTTAAGACAGTCAGTCTACGAGCAGTACTTC. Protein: CASSLRQSVYEQYF.

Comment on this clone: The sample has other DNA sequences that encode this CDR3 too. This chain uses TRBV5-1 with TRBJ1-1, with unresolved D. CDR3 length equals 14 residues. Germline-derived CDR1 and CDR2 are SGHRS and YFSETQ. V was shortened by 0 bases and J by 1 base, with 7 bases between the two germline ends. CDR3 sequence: CASSLGAGNTEAFF. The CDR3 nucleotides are TGCGCCAGCAGCTTGGGGGCCGGGAACACTGAAGCTTTCTTT.

CDR3 loop: CASSRTSGRATNTGELFF. The CDR3 coding sequence is TGTGCCAGCAGCCGGACTAGCGGGAGGGCCACGAACACCGGGGAGCTGTTTTTT. The rearrangement links TRBV11-3 to TRBJ2-2; TRBD2 matches at 15 bases. J lost 0 bases, V lost 5 bases, and 4 bases had no gene match. Per germline, CDR1 SGHNT and CDR2 YENEEA. The CDR3 runs to 18 residues. The whole variable domain, filled in from reference TRBV11-3 and TRBJ2-2, reads EAGVVQSPRYKIIEKKQPVAFWCNPISGHNTLYWYLQNLGQGPELLIRYENEEAVDDSQLPKDRFSAERLKGVDSTLKIQPAELGDSAVYLCASSRTSGRATNTGELFFGEGSRLTVL.

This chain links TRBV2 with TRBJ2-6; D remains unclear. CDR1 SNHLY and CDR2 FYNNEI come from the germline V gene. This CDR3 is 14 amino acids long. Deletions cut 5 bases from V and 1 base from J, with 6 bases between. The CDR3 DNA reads TGTGCCAGCAGTTTAGGGTCTGGGGCCAACGTCCTGACTTTC. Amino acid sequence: CASSLGSGANVLTF.

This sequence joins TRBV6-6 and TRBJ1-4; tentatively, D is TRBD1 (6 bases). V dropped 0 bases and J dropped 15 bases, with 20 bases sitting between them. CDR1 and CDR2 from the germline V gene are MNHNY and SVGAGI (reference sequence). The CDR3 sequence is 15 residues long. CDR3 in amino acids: CASSYSPREGGNVFF. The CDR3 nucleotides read TGTGCCAGCAGTTACTCTCCCAGGGAGGGGGGGAATGTGTTTTTT.

CDR3 residues: CASSFPSSGLYNEQFF. CDR3 in DNA: TGTGCCAGCAGCTTCCCCTCTAGCGGATTATACAATGAGCAGTTCTTC. This chain joins TRBV5-4 and TRBJ2-1; 7 bases agree with TRBD2. Germline V gene data show CDR1 as SGHNT and CDR2 as YYREEE (reference sequence). Germline trimming cut 2 bases from V and 4 bases from J; bases unmatched to any gene: 9. This CDR3 is 16 amino acids long. The full variable domain, in which reference TRBV5-4 and TRBJ2-1 provide the parts outside the CDR3, is ETGVTQSPTHLIKTRGQQVTLRCSSQSGHNTVSWYQQALGQGPQFIFQYYREEENGRGNFPPRFSGLQFPNYSSELNVNALELDDSALYLCASSFPSSGLYNEQFFGPGTRLTVL.

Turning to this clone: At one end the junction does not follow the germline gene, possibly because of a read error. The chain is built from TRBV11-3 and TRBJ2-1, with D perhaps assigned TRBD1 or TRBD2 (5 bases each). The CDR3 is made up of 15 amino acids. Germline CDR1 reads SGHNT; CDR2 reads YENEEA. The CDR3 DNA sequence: TGTGCCAGCAGCCTAGATAACGGGGCTTACAATGAGCAGTTCTTC. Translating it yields CASSLDNGAYNEQFF. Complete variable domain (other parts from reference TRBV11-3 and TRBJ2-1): EAGVVQSPRYKIIEKKQPVAFWCNPISGHNTLYWYLQNLGQGPELLIRYENEEAVDDSQLPKDRFSAERLKGVDSTLKIQPAELGDSAVYLCASSLDNGAYNEQFFGPGTRLTVL.

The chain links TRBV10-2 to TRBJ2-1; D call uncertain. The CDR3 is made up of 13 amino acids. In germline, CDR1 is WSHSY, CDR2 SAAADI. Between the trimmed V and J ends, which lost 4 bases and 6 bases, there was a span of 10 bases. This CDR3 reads CASSVNVGNEQFF. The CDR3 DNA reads TGCGCCAGCAGTGTAAACGTAGGCAATGAGCAGTTCTTC.

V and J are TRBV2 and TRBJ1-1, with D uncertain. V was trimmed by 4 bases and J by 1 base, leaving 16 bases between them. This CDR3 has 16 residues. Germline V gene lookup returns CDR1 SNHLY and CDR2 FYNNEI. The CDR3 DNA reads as TGTGCCAGCAGTGGGGTTGACGCCAGGAGGAACACTGAAGCTTTCTTT. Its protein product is CASSGVDARRNTEAFF.

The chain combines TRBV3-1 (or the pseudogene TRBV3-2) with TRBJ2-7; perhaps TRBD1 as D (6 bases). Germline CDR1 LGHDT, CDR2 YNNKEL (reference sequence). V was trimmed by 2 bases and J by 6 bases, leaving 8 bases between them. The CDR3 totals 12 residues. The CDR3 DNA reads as TGTGCCAGCAGCCAACAGGGGCCCGAGCAGTACTTC. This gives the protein CASSQQGPEQYF.

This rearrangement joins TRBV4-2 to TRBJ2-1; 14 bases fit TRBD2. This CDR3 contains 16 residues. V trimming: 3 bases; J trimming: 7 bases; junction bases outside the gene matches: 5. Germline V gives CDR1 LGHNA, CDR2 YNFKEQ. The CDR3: CASSQVGTSGSNEQFF. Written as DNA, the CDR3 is TGTGCCAGCAGCCAGGTAGGGACTAGCGGGAGTAATGAGCAGTTCTTC.

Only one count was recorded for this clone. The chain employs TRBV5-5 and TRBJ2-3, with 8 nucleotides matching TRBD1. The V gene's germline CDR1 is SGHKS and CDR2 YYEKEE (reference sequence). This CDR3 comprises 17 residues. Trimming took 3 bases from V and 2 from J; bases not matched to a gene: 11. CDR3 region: CASSSPPGTGITDTQYF. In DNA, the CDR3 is TGTGCCAGCAGCTCTCCCCCGGGGACAGGCATCACAGATACGCAGTATTTT.

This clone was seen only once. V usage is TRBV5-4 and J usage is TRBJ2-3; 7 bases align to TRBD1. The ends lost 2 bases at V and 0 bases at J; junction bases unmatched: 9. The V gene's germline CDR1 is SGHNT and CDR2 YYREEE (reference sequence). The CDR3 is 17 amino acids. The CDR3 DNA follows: TGTGCCAGCAGCTTTGCCCCGACAGGGATTAGCACAGATACGCAGTATTTT. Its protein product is CASSFAPTGISTDTQYF.

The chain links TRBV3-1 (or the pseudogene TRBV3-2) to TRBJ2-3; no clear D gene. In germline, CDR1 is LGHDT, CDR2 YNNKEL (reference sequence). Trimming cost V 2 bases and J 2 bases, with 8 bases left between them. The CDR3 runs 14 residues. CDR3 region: CASSQYASTDTQYF. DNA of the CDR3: TGTGCCAGCAGCCAATATGCCTCCACAGATACGCAGTATTTT.

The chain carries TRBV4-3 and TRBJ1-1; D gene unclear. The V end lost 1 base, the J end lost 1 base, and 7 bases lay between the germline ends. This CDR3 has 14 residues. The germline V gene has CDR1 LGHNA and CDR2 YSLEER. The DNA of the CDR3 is TGCGCCAGCAGCCAAGGGAGGGCGAACACTGAAGCTTTCTTT. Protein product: CASSQGRANTEAFF.

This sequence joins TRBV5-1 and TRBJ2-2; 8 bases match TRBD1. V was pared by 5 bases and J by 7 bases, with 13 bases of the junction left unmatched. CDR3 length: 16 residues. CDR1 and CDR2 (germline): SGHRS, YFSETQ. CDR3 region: CASSPPGQVLSGELFF. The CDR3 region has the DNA TGCGCCAGCAGTCCTCCGGGACAGGTATTAAGCGGGGAGCTGTTTTTT.

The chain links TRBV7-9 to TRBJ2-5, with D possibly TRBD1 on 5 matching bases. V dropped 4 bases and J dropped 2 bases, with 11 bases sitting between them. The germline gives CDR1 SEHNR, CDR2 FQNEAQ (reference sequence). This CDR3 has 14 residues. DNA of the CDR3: TGTGCCAGCAGCTGGGGCAGGGTACAAGAGACCCAGTACTTC. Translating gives CASSWGRVQETQYF.

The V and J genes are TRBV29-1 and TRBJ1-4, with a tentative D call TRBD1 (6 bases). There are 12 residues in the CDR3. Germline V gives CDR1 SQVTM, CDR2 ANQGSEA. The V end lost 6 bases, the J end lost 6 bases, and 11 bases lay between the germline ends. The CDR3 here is CSVDSGYEKLFF. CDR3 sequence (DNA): TGCAGCGTGGACAGCGGATATGAAAAACTGTTTTTT.

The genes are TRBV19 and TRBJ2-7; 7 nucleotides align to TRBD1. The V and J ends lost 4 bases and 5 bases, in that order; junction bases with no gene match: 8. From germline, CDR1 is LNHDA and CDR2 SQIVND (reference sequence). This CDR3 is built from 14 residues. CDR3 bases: TGTGCCAGTAGTAAACAGACAGGGTGGGACGAGCAGTACTTC. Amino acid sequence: CASSKQTGWDEQYF.

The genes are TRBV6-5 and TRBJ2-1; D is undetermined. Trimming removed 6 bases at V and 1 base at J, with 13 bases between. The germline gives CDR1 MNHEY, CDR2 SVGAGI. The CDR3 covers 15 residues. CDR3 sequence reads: CASSGWQVSYNEQFF. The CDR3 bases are TGTGCCAGCAGCGGCTGGCAGGTATCCTACAATGAGCAGTTCTTC.

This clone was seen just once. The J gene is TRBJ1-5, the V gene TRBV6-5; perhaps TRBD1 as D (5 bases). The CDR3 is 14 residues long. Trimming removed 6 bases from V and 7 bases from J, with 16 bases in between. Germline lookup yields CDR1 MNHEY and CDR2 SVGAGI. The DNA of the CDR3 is TGTGCCAGCAGCCGCGACAGTTTTGGGCAGCCCCAGCATTTT. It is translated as CASSRDSFGQPQHF.

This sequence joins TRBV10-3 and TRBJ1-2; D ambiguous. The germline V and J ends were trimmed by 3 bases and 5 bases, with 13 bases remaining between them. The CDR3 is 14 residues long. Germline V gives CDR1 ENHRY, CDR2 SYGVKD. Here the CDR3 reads CAISDPNGSYGYTF. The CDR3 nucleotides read TGTGCCATCAGTGACCCGAATGGCTCTTATGGCTACACCTTC.

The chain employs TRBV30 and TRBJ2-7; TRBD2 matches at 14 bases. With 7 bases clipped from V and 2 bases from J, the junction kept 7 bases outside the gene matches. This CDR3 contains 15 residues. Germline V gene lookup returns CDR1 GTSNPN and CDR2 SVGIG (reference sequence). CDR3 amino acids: CAYTGTSGGPYEQYF. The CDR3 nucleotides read TGTGCCTATACCGGGACTAGCGGGGGACCCTACGAGCAGTACTTC.

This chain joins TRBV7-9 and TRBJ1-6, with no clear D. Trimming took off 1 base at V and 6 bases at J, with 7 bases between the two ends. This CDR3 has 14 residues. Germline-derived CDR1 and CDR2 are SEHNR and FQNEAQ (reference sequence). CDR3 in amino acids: CASSLEQFNSPLHF. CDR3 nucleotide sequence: TGTGCCAGCAGCTTAGAACAGTTTAATTCACCCCTCCACTTT. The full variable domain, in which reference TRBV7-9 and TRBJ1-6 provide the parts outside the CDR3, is DTGVSQNPRHKITKRGQNVTFRCDPISEHNRLYWYRQTLGQGPEFLTYFQNEAQLEKSRLLSDRFSAERPKGSFSTLEIQRTEQGDSAMYLCASSLEQFNSPLHFGNGTRLTVT.